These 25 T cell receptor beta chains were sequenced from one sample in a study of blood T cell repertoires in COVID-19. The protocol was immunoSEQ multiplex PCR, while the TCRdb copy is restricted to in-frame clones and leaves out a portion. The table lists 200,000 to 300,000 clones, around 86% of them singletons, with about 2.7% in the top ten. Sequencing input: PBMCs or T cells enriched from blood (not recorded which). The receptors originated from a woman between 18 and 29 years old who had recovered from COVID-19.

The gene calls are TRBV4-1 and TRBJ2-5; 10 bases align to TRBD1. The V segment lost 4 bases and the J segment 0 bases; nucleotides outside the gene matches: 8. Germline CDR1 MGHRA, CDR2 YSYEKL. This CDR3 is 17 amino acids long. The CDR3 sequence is CASSPGQGTGYQETQYF. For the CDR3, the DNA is TGCGCCAGCAGCCCGGGACAGGGGACGGGGTACCAAGAGACCCAGTACTTC.

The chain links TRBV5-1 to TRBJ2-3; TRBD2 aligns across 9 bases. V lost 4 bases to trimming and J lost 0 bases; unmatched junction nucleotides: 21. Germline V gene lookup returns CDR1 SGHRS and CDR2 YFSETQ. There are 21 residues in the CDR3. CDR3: CASSPPLRGGEVSSSTDTQYF. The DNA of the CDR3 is TGCGCCAGCAGCCCACCCCTCCGCGGGGGGGAGGTCTCCTCTAGCACAGATACGCAGTATTTT.

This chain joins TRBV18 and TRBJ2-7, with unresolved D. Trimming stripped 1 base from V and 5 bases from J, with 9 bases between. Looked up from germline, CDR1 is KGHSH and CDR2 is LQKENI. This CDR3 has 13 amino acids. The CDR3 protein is CASSPRAPHEQYF. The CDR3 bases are TGTGCCAGCTCACCACGAGCCCCCCACGAGCAGTACTTC.

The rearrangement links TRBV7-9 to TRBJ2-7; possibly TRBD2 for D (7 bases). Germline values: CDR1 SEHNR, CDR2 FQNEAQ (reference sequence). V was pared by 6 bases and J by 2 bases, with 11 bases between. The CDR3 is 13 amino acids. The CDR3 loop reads CASRGGDTYEQYF. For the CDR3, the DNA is TGTGCCAGCAGGGGGGGGGACACCTACGAGCAGTACTTC.

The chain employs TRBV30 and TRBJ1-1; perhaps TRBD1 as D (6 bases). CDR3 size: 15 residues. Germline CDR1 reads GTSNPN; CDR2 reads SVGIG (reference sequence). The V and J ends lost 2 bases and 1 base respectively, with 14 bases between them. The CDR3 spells CAWSSRRTANTEAFF. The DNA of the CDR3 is TGTGCCTGGAGTTCTCGCCGGACAGCGAACACTGAAGCTTTCTTT.

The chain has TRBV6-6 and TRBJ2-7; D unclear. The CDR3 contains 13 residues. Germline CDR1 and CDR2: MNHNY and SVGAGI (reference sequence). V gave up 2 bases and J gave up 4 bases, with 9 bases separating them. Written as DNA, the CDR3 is TGTGCCAGCAGTTACGAAGCCTATTACGAGCAGTACTTC. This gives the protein CASSYEAYYEQYF.

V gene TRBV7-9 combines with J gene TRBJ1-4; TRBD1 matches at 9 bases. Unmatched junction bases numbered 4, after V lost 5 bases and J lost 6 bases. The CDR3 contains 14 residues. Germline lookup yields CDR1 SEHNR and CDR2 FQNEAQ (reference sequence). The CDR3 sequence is CASSLDRGYEKLFF. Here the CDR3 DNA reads TGTGCCAGCAGCCTGGACAGGGGTTATGAAAAACTGTTTTTT. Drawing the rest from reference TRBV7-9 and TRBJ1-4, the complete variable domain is DTGVSQNPRHKITKRGQNVTFRCDPISEHNRLYWYRQTLGQGPEFLTYFQNEAQLEKSRLLSDRFSAERPKGSFSTLEIQRTEQGDSAMYLCASSLDRGYEKLFFGSGTQLSVL.

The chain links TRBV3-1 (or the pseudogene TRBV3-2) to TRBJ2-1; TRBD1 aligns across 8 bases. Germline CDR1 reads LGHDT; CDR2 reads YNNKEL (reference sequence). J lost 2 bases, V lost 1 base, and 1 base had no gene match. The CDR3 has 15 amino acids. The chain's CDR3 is CASSQAGGPYNEQFF. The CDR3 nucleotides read TGTGCCAGCAGCCAAGCAGGGGGCCCCTACAATGAGCAGTTCTTC.

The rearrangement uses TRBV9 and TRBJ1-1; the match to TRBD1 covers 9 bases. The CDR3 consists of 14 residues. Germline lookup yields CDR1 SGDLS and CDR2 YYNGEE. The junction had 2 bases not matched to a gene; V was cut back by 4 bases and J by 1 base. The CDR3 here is CASSPGQGNTEAFF. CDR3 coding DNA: TGTGCCAGCAGCCCGGGACAGGGGAACACTGAAGCTTTCTTT.

The CDR3 is CASSQEVGAPERMEAFF. CDR3 coding DNA: TGTGCCAGCAGCCAAGAAGTGGGGGCACCCGAAAGGATGGAAGCTTTCTTT. J is TRBJ1-1 and V is TRBV3-1 (or the pseudogene TRBV3-2); weak D call: TRBD1 (6 bases). Trimming pared 0 bases from V and 8 bases from J, leaving 22 bases between. The CDR3 totals 17 residues. CDR1 and CDR2 from the germline V gene are LGHDT and YNNKEL (reference sequence).

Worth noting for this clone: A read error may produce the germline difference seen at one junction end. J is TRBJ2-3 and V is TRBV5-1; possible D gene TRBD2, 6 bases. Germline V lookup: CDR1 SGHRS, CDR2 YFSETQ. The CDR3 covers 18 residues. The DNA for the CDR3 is TGCGCCAGCCGCTTGTCAAACTCTGGAGGGGCGCCCACAGATACGCAGTATTTT. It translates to CASRLSNSGGAPTDTQYF.

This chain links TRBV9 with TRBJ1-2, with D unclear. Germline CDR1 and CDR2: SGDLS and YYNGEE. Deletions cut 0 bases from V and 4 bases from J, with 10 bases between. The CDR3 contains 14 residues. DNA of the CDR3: TGTGCCAGCAGCGTAGGGGCTGAAGTCTATGGCTACACCTTC. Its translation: CASSVGAEVYGYTF.

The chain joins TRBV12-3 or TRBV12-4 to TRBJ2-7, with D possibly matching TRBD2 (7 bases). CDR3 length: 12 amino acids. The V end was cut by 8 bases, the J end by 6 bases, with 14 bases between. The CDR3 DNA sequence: TGTGCCAGCGGGGGAGGGGGGCGCGAGCAGTACTTC. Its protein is CASGGGGREQYF.

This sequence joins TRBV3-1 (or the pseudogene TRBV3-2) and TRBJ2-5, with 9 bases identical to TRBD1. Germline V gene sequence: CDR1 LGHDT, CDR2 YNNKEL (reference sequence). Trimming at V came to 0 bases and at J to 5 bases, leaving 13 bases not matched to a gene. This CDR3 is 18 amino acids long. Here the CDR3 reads CASSQELGVGQGLETQYF. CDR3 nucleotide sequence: TGTGCCAGCAGCCAAGAACTAGGTGTGGGACAGGGATTGGAGACCCAGTACTTC.

CDR3 region: CASRALAGAADTQYF. The CDR3 DNA is TGTGCCAGCAGGGCTCTAGCGGGAGCGGCAGATACGCAGTATTTT. This sequence joins TRBV7-6 and TRBJ2-3; 10 bases fit TRBD2. The length of the CDR3 is 15 residues. With V trimmed by 6 bases and J by 4 bases, 7 bases remained unmatched. Germline loops: CDR1 SGHVS, CDR2 FNYEAQ.

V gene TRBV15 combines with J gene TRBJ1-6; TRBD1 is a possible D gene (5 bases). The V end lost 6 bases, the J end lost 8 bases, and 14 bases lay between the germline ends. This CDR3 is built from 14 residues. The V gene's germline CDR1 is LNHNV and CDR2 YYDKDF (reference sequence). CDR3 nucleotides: TGTGCCACCAGGATAAATAGACAGCATTCACCCCTCCACTTT. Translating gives CATRINRQHSPLHF.

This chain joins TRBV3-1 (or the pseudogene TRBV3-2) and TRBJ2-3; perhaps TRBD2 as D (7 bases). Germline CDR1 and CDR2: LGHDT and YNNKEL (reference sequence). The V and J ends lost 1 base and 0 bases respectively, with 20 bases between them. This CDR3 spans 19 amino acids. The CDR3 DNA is TGTGCCAGCAGCCAAGTCCCCGGGGGGCGGGGGCTGAGCACAGATACGCAGTATTTT. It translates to CASSQVPGGRGLSTDTQYF.

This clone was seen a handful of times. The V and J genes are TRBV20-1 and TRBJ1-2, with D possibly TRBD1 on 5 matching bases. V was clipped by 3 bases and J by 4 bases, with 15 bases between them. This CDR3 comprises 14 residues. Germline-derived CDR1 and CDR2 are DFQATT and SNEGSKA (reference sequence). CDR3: CSASSAGSLYGYTF. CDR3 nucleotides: TGCAGTGCTAGTTCCGCAGGGTCCCTCTATGGCTACACCTTC.

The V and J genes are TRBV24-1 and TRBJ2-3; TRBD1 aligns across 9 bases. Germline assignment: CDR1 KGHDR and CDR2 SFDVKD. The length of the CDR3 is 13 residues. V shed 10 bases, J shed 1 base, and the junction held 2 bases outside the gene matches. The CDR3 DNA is TGTGCCACGGGACAGGGTGGCACAGATACGCAGTATTTT. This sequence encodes CATGQGGTDTQYF.

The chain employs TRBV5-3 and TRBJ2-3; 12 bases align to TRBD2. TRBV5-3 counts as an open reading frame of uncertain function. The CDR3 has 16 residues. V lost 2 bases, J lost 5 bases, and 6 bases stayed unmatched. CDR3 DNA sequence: TGTGCCAGAAGCTTCCTAGCGGGAGGGGAGGGAGATACGCAGTATTTT. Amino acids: CARSFLAGGEGDTQYF.

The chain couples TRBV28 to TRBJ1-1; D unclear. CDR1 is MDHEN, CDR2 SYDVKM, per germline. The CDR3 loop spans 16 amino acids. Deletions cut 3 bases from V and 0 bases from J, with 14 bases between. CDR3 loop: CASSLPGFRMNTEAFF. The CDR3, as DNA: TGTGCCAGCAGTTTGCCGGGGTTTCGAATGAACACTGAAGCTTTCTTT.

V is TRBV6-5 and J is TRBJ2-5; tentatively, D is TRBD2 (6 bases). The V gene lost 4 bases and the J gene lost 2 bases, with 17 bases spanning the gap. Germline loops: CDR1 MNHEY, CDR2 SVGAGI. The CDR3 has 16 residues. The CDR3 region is CASSSPPGSGQETQYF. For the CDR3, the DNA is TGTGCCAGCAGTTCCCCCCCGGGAAGCGGGCAAGAGACCCAGTACTTC.

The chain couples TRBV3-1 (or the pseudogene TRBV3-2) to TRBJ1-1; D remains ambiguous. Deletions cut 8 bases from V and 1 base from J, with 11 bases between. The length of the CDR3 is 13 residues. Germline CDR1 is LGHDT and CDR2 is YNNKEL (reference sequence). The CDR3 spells CASGLGGNTEAFF. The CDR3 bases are TGTGCCAGCGGCCTAGGAGGGAACACTGAAGCTTTCTTT.

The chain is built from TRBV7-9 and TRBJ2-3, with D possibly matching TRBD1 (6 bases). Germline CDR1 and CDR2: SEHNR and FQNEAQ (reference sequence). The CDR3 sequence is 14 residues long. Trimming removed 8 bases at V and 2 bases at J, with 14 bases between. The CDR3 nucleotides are TGTGCCAGCTCAGGGGAGCGGAACACAGATACGCAGTATTTT. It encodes CASSGERNTDTQYF.

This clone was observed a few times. The CDR3 region is CAWSVLSRYTF. Here the CDR3 DNA reads TGTGCCTGGAGTGTACTGTCTCGCTACACCTTC. The chain has TRBV30 and TRBJ1-2; D is ambiguous. CDR3 length: 11 residues. Trimming took 0 bases from V and 9 from J, leaving 8 bases between them. Per germline, CDR1 GTSNPN and CDR2 SVGIG (reference sequence).